This T cell receptor beta chain was captured by sequencing in a study of post-analysis software for immune sequencing data. Study results and caveats: Patients with multiple sclerosis recorded significantly lower normalized Chao1 diversity than controls, the study found. Elevated frequency relative to controls characterized several TRBV segments in patients, TRBV5-6, TRBV5-1 and TRBV20-1 among them.

For this clonotype: Its antigen remains unidentified.

cDNA libraries for TCR beta contained unique molecular identifiers. The yield from roughly 1 to 10 million T cells was roughly 500,000 cDNA molecules in total. TCRdb fed the PCR reads into MiXCR, producing one record per CDR3 protein. The data hold some 690,000 distinct CDR3 sequences, with 55% to 70% observed a single time. V was trimmed by 2 bases and J by 4 bases, leaving 13 bases between them. CDR3 length equals 15 residues. Germline V gene data show CDR1 as MRHNA and CDR2 as SNTAGT. The sequenced sample consisted of blood. The clonotype was recovered from a girl aged 2 to 10 with multiple sclerosis. J is TRBJ2-3 and V is TRBV6-4; D possibly corresponds to TRBD1 (7 bases). As DNA, the CDR3 is TGTGCCAGCAGTGACGCGGAGGGGGCTGCAGATACGCAGTATTTT. Translated: CASSDAEGAADTQYF.